Below are 3 T cell receptor beta chains sequenced from a single sample in a study of blood T cell repertoires in COVID-19. Here immunoSEQ multiplex PCR was the method, and the copy in TCRdb shows in-frame clones only, minus some. Of over 90,000 clones in the sample, just over 85% were seen once. Sequencing was done on a sample of peripheral blood. The receptor set was obtained from an older woman in a cohort sampled during active or convalescent COVID-19.

The CDR3 is CASSVTGYGYTF. In nucleotides, the CDR3 is TGTGCCAGTAGTGTGACGGGTTATGGCTACACCTTC. The rearrangement links TRBV19 to TRBJ1-2; no reliable D call. Germline V lookup: CDR1 LNHDA, CDR2 SQIVND (reference sequence). Deletions cut 5 bases from V and 5 bases from J, with 9 bases between. The CDR3 runs to 12 residues.

CDR3 amino acids: CASSPPGQGSYEQYF. The CDR3 nucleotides are TGTGCCAGCAGCCCTCCGGGACAGGGGTCCTACGAGCAGTACTTC. This rearrangement joins TRBV7-9 to TRBJ2-7; 10 bases match TRBD1. V trimming: 5 bases; J trimming: 1 base; junction bases outside the gene matches: 5. In germline, CDR1 is SEHNR, CDR2 FQNEAQ (reference sequence). This CDR3 has 15 amino acids.

V usage is TRBV9 and J usage is TRBJ2-3; a weak D match, TRBD2 (5 bases). This CDR3 is 14 amino acids long. Germline CDR1 and CDR2: SGDLS and YYNGEE. V gave up 5 bases and J gave up 0 bases, with 10 bases separating them. The CDR3 loop reads CASRRAGSTDTQYF. DNA of the CDR3: TGTGCCAGCAGGAGGGCCGGGAGCACAGATACGCAGTATTTT.